These T cell receptor beta chains were read from a single sample in a study of blood T cell repertoires in COVID-19. Method: immunoSEQ multiplex PCR; TCRdb's copy keeps in-frame clones and lacks some. The table lists about 190,000 clones, 89% of them singletons, with approximately 7% in the top ten. Input material: peripheral blood. These receptors were collected from a man in his forties with acute or convalescent COVID-19. Each CDR3 is given with its conserved first and last residue. Each record gives: J gene, clone size, V gene, D gene, CDR3 length, CDR3 DNA, CDR3 protein. The D gene is left open where the match is weak. Some rows have no size entry. The others give once, few or many, or a class for an expanded clone.

j_call: TRBJ1-5; clone_size: -; v_call: TRBV4-2; d_call: -; cdr3_length: 13; cdr3_nt: TGTGCCAGCAGCCAAGCGTCGGGGCAGCCCCAGCATTTT; cdr3_aa: CASSQASGQPQHF
j_call: TRBJ2-3; clone_size: -; v_call: TRBV24-1; d_call: -; cdr3_length: 13; cdr3_nt: TGTGCCACCAGTGGTCCAGGACACGATACGCAGTATTTT; cdr3_aa: CATSGPGHDTQYF
j_call: TRBJ1-3; clone_size: once; v_call: TRBV6-2/TRBV6-3; d_call: -; cdr3_length: 14; cdr3_nt: TGTGCCAGCAGCTCTTACTCTAGTGGAAACACCATATATTTT; cdr3_aa: CASSSYSSGNTIYF
j_call: TRBJ1-1; clone_size: few; v_call: TRBV15; d_call: -; cdr3_length: 14; cdr3_nt: TGTGCCACCAGCGGCGAACCGCCGGGCACTGAAGCTTTCTTT; cdr3_aa: CATSGEPPGTEAFF
j_call: TRBJ1-4; clone_size: -; v_call: TRBV7-2; d_call: TRBD1; cdr3_length: 13; cdr3_nt: TGTGCCAGCAGCTCCAACAGGGGACAAAAACTGTTTTTT; cdr3_aa: CASSSNRGQKLFF
j_call: TRBJ2-3; clone_size: -; v_call: TRBV28; d_call: -; cdr3_length: 17; cdr3_nt: TGTGCCAGCAGCCTAGGGCCCTCAGGGGTTCGGACAGATACGCAGTATTTT; cdr3_aa: CASSLGPSGVRTDTQYF
j_call: TRBJ2-1; clone_size: -; v_call: TRBV2; d_call: TRBD2; cdr3_length: 15; cdr3_nt: TGTGCCAGCAGTGAGGGCGGGGGGGCTTGGAATGAGCAGTTCTTC; cdr3_aa: CASSEGGGAWNEQFF
j_call: TRBJ2-5; clone_size: -; v_call: TRBV14; d_call: TRBD2; cdr3_length: 16; cdr3_nt: TGTGCCAGCAGCGAGCCGGGACTAGCGGGGTCTGAGACCCAGTACTTC; cdr3_aa: CASSEPGLAGSETQYF
j_call: TRBJ2-1; clone_size: -; v_call: TRBV7-6; d_call: -; cdr3_length: 17; cdr3_nt: TGTGCCAGCAGCCAGATACGTCCAGGGCGCACCTACAATGAGCAGTTCTTC; cdr3_aa: CASSQIRPGRTYNEQFF
j_call: TRBJ1-1; clone_size: -; v_call: TRBV10-2; d_call: -; cdr3_length: 13; cdr3_nt: TGCGCCAGCAGTGAGTCTCGGAACACTGAAGCTTTCTTT; cdr3_aa: CASSESRNTEAFF
j_call: TRBJ2-5; clone_size: few; v_call: TRBV7-8; d_call: -; cdr3_length: 12; cdr3_nt: TGTGCCAGCAGCTCTAGTCGAGAGACCCAGTACTTC; cdr3_aa: CASSSSRETQYF
j_call: TRBJ1-2; clone_size: -; v_call: TRBV6-4; d_call: TRBD1; cdr3_length: 16; cdr3_nt: TGTGCCAGCAGTAACGTCCCGGGACAGGGAAACTATGGCTACACCTTC; cdr3_aa: CASSNVPGQGNYGYTF
j_call: TRBJ1-1; clone_size: -; v_call: TRBV19; d_call: TRBD1; cdr3_length: 16; cdr3_nt: TGTGCCAGTAGTGAACGAGGGGACAGTCTGAACACTGAAGCTTTCTTT; cdr3_aa: CASSERGDSLNTEAFF
j_call: TRBJ1-5; clone_size: -; v_call: TRBV19; d_call: TRBD1; cdr3_length: 14; cdr3_nt: TGTGCCAGTAGCCGGGACAGAATTTATCAGCCCCAGCATTTT; cdr3_aa: CASSRDRIYQPQHF
j_call: TRBJ2-7; clone_size: -; v_call: TRBV13; d_call: -; cdr3_length: 14; cdr3_nt: TGTGCCAGCAGCTCCAACAGGGTAAACTACGAGCAGTACTTC; cdr3_aa: CASSSNRVNYEQYF
j_call: TRBJ1-2; clone_size: once; v_call: TRBV9; d_call: -; cdr3_length: 14; cdr3_nt: TGTGCCAGCAGCGCCTCAGTGGCCGGGTTCGGCTACACCTTC; cdr3_aa: CASSASVAGFGYTF
j_call: TRBJ1-5; clone_size: few; v_call: TRBV27; d_call: -; cdr3_length: 16; cdr3_nt: TGTGCCAGCAGTTTATCGCCGGTTAGCGGGAATCAGCCCCAGCATTTT; cdr3_aa: CASSLSPVSGNQPQHF
j_call: TRBJ1-6; clone_size: -; v_call: TRBV7-3; d_call: -; cdr3_length: 14; cdr3_nt: TGTGCCAGCAGCTTAAATGGGGGGGATTCACCCCTCCACTTT; cdr3_aa: CASSLNGGDSPLHF
j_call: TRBJ2-1; clone_size: -; v_call: TRBV25-1; d_call: -; cdr3_length: 14; cdr3_nt: TGTGCCAGCAGTTCGTACACCGCATACAATGAGCAGTTCTTC; cdr3_aa: CASSSYTAYNEQFF
j_call: TRBJ1-2; clone_size: -; v_call: TRBV10-3; d_call: -; cdr3_length: 16; cdr3_nt: TGTGCCATCAGTGCGGGAGGGGCTAACCCATCCTATGGCTACACCTTC; cdr3_aa: CAISAGGANPSYGYTF
j_call: TRBJ2-1; clone_size: -; v_call: TRBV10-3; d_call: TRBD1; cdr3_length: 13; cdr3_nt: TGTGCCATCTCAGAGGGACAGACCAATGAGCAGTTCTTC; cdr3_aa: CAISEGQTNEQFF
j_call: TRBJ2-7; clone_size: few; v_call: TRBV5-5; d_call: -; cdr3_length: 15; cdr3_nt: TGTGCCAGCAGCGCACGGCAGGGAATCCTCTCCGAGCAGTACTTC; cdr3_aa: CASSARQGILSEQYF
j_call: TRBJ2-7; clone_size: -; v_call: TRBV30; d_call: -; cdr3_length: 21; cdr3_nt: TGTGCCTGGAGTGTACCACAGGTAGGGGTCGCGACAGCCCCGGACTCCTACGAGCAGTACTTC; cdr3_aa: CAWSVPQVGVATAPDSYEQYF
j_call: TRBJ2-3; clone_size: -; v_call: TRBV5-1; d_call: TRBD2; cdr3_length: 15; cdr3_nt: TGCGCCAGCAGCTTGACTAGCGGGGGGAGGGATACGCAGTATTTT; cdr3_aa: CASSLTSGGRDTQYF
j_call: TRBJ2-1; clone_size: -; v_call: TRBV30; d_call: TRBD2; cdr3_length: 16; cdr3_nt: TGTGCCTGGAGTTTCGATGGAGCGGGGGGGAGCGGTGAGCAGTTCTTC; cdr3_aa: CAWSFDGAGGSGEQFF
j_call: TRBJ1-4; clone_size: once; v_call: TRBV7-9; d_call: TRBD1; cdr3_length: 14; cdr3_nt: TGTGCCAGCAGCTTTGGGACAGAGAATGAAAAACTGTTTTTT; cdr3_aa: CASSFGTENEKLFF
j_call: TRBJ1-5; clone_size: -; v_call: TRBV5-5; d_call: -; cdr3_length: 15; cdr3_nt: TGTGCCAGCAGTGGGACACCCGACTTCAATCAGCCCCAGCATTTT; cdr3_aa: CASSGTPDFNQPQHF
j_call: TRBJ2-3; clone_size: -; v_call: TRBV5-1; d_call: -; cdr3_length: 17; cdr3_nt: TGCGCCAGCAGCGCACCGGGTCATCAAAGAGGCACAGATACGCAGTATTTT; cdr3_aa: CASSAPGHQRGTDTQYF
j_call: TRBJ1-6; clone_size: -; v_call: TRBV30; d_call: TRBD1; cdr3_length: 13; cdr3_nt: TGTGCCTGGAGTACAGGGGTACCTTCACCCCTCCACTTT; cdr3_aa: CAWSTGVPSPLHF
j_call: TRBJ2-7; clone_size: -; v_call: TRBV4-3; d_call: TRBD2; cdr3_length: 16; cdr3_nt: TGCGCCAGCAGCCAAGTGGCAGCGGGGGGGCGGAGCGAGCAGTACTTC; cdr3_aa: CASSQVAAGGRSEQYF
j_call: TRBJ2-5; clone_size: once; v_call: TRBV28; d_call: -; cdr3_length: 11; cdr3_nt: TGTGCCAGCAGTTTCGGGGAGACCCAGTACTTC; cdr3_aa: CASSFGETQYF
j_call: TRBJ1-6; clone_size: -; v_call: TRBV2; d_call: -; cdr3_length: 16; cdr3_nt: TGTGCCAGCAGTGAAGCGGGCCAAGGGGCTAATTCACCCCTCCACTTT; cdr3_aa: CASSEAGQGANSPLHF
j_call: TRBJ1-5; clone_size: -; v_call: TRBV5-5; d_call: TRBD1; cdr3_length: 15; cdr3_nt: TGTGCCAGCAGCTTGGTTACAGGGGGCAATCAGCCCCAGCATTTT; cdr3_aa: CASSLVTGGNQPQHF
j_call: TRBJ2-3; clone_size: -; v_call: TRBV6-2/TRBV6-3; d_call: -; cdr3_length: 16; cdr3_nt: TGTGCCAGCAGTTACGGCGGAGGGGGGGCAATAGATACGCAGTATTTT; cdr3_aa: CASSYGGGGAIDTQYF
j_call: TRBJ2-2; clone_size: -; v_call: TRBV3-1/TRBV3-2; d_call: TRBD1; cdr3_length: 16; cdr3_nt: TGTGCCAGCAGCCAAGATAGGGGACAGAATGCCGGGGAGCTGTTTTTT; cdr3_aa: CASSQDRGQNAGELFF
j_call: TRBJ2-7; clone_size: -; v_call: TRBV5-1; d_call: TRBD1; cdr3_length: 15; cdr3_nt: TGCGCCAGCAGCTCGGGGACAGGGCTCGCCTACGAGCAGTACTTC; cdr3_aa: CASSSGTGLAYEQYF
j_call: TRBJ2-3; clone_size: -; v_call: TRBV7-2; d_call: -; cdr3_length: 15; cdr3_nt: TGTGCCAGCAGCTTAGTCGGGACTAGCACAGATACGCAGTATTTT; cdr3_aa: CASSLVGTSTDTQYF
j_call: TRBJ1-6; clone_size: -; v_call: TRBV19; d_call: TRBD1; cdr3_length: 15; cdr3_nt: TGTGCCAGTAGTACGAGACAGGGGGCTGATTCACCCCTCCACTTT; cdr3_aa: CASSTRQGADSPLHF
j_call: TRBJ2-3; clone_size: -; v_call: TRBV28; d_call: TRBD1; cdr3_length: 16; cdr3_nt: TGTGCCAGCAGTTTTGCCGGGACAGGGGGCACAGATACGCAGTATTTT; cdr3_aa: CASSFAGTGGTDTQYF
j_call: TRBJ2-1; clone_size: once; v_call: TRBV12-3/TRBV12-4; d_call: -; cdr3_length: 12; cdr3_nt: TGTGCCAGCACCACAGGGTTAAATGAGCAGTTCTTC; cdr3_aa: CASTTGLNEQFF
j_call: TRBJ1-1; clone_size: once; v_call: TRBV7-8; d_call: -; cdr3_length: 13; cdr3_nt: TGTGCCAGCAGCTTAGATTGGCAGGGTGAAGCTTTCTTT; cdr3_aa: CASSLDWQGEAFF
j_call: TRBJ2-5; clone_size: -; v_call: TRBV7-2; d_call: -; cdr3_length: 12; cdr3_nt: TGTGCCAGCAGCCTCGACAGAGAGACCCAGTACTTC; cdr3_aa: CASSLDRETQYF
j_call: TRBJ1-5; clone_size: -; v_call: TRBV3-1/TRBV3-2; d_call: -; cdr3_length: 14; cdr3_nt: TGTGCCAGCAGTCCGACTTTTAGCAATCAGCCCCAGCATTTT; cdr3_aa: CASSPTFSNQPQHF
j_call: TRBJ2-2; clone_size: -; v_call: TRBV7-8; d_call: TRBD1; cdr3_length: 18; cdr3_nt: TGTGCCAGCAGCTTGCGGGCAGGGGGCGGAAAGGACACCGGGGAGCTGTTTTTT; cdr3_aa: CASSLRAGGGKDTGELFF
j_call: TRBJ1-1; clone_size: once; v_call: TRBV7-2; d_call: -; cdr3_length: 13; cdr3_nt: TGTGCCAGCAGCTTATCTACGTACACTGAAGCTTTCTTT; cdr3_aa: CASSLSTYTEAFF
j_call: TRBJ2-5; clone_size: -; v_call: TRBV4-3; d_call: -; cdr3_length: 15; cdr3_nt: TGCGCCAGCAGCCAAGACAGGGGTGTCCAAGAGACCCAGTACTTC; cdr3_aa: CASSQDRGVQETQYF
j_call: TRBJ1-2; clone_size: -; v_call: TRBV5-6; d_call: -; cdr3_length: 15; cdr3_nt: TGTGCCAGCAGCTTGGCTGGTCGGAGAAACTATGGCTACACCTTC; cdr3_aa: CASSLAGRRNYGYTF
j_call: TRBJ1-5; clone_size: -; v_call: TRBV7-8; d_call: TRBD1; cdr3_length: 15; cdr3_nt: TGTGCCAGCAGCTTCAGGGGGCGACGCAATCAGCCCCAGCATTTT; cdr3_aa: CASSFRGRRNQPQHF
j_call: TRBJ1-1; clone_size: -; v_call: TRBV6-4; d_call: -; cdr3_length: 13; cdr3_nt: TGTGCCAGCAGCGAAGGGGGGGCAGGGGAAGCTTTCTTT; cdr3_aa: CASSEGGAGEAFF
j_call: TRBJ2-1; clone_size: -; v_call: TRBV30; d_call: TRBD1; cdr3_length: 16; cdr3_nt: TGTGCCTGGAGTGTAGGAAGGGACAGGGGGACAAATGAGCAGTTCTTC; cdr3_aa: CAWSVGRDRGTNEQFF
j_call: TRBJ2-7; clone_size: -; v_call: TRBV6-2/TRBV6-3; d_call: TRBD2; cdr3_length: 18; cdr3_nt: TGTGCCAGCAGTGCTCCGGGACTAAGTTCCTCTAGCTCCTACGAGCAGTACTTC; cdr3_aa: CASSAPGLSSSSSYEQYF
j_call: TRBJ1-4; clone_size: -; v_call: TRBV14; d_call: TRBD1; cdr3_length: 15; cdr3_nt: TGTGCCAGCAGCCAACGGACAGGGGGTAGTGAAAAACTGTTTTTT; cdr3_aa: CASSQRTGGSEKLFF
j_call: TRBJ1-5; clone_size: once; v_call: TRBV5-5; d_call: TRBD1; cdr3_length: 15; cdr3_nt: TGTGCCAGCAGCCGGACAGGGGAATACAATCAGCCCCAGCATTTT; cdr3_aa: CASSRTGEYNQPQHF
j_call: TRBJ1-1; clone_size: -; v_call: TRBV9; d_call: TRBD1; cdr3_length: 13; cdr3_nt: TGTGCCAGCAGCAAACAGGGGGACACTGAAGCTTTCTTT; cdr3_aa: CASSKQGDTEAFF
j_call: TRBJ1-2; clone_size: -; v_call: TRBV6-5; d_call: -; cdr3_length: 13; cdr3_nt: TGTGCCAGCAGTCCGACAGTATTGGATGGCTACACCTTC; cdr3_aa: CASSPTVLDGYTF